These 9 T cell receptor beta chains were all obtained from the same sample, sequenced in a study of blood T cell repertoires in COVID-19. Some clones are missing from TCRdb's copy, which holds only in-frame ones; the method was immunoSEQ multiplex PCR. The sample holds 90,000 to 140,000 clones, about four fifths seen once. The sequencing sample was made of peripheral blood. Receptor source: a woman in her sixties or seventies with acute or convalescent COVID-19.

The chain combines TRBV5-6 with TRBJ1-1; no clear D. Germline V gives CDR1 SGHDT, CDR2 YYEEEE. The CDR3 runs to 12 residues. Between the trimmed V and J ends, which lost 0 bases and 11 bases, there was a span of 11 bases. CDR3 sequence: CASSLASGGAFF. For the CDR3, the DNA is TGTGCCAGCAGCTTGGCCTCCGGAGGGGCTTTCTTT.

CDR3 bases: TGTGCCAGCAGCCGTAGCGGGAGAGGCACCGGGGAGCTGTTTTTT. Translated: CASSRSGRGTGELFF. The rearrangement joins TRBV9 to TRBJ2-2, with 9 bases that match TRBD2. V was clipped by 4 bases and J by 4 bases; unmatched bases: 5. This CDR3 comprises 15 residues. Germline CDR1 is SGDLS and CDR2 is YYNGEE.

This clone was seen a single time. This sequence joins TRBV15 and TRBJ1-1; D gene unclear. Trimming removed 0 bases at V and 1 base at J, with 9 bases between. Germline values: CDR1 LNHNV, CDR2 YYDKDF (reference sequence). This CDR3 comprises 15 residues. CDR3 residues: CATSRDPLSNTEAFF. The CDR3 DNA is TGTGCCACCAGCAGAGATCCACTGTCGAACACTGAAGCTTTCTTT. The complete variable domain, with remaining parts taken from reference TRBV15 and TRBJ1-1, reads DAMVIQNPRYQVTQFGKPVTLSCSQTLNHNVMYWYQQKSSQAPKLLFHYYDKDFNNEADTPDNFQSRRPNTSFCFLDIRSPGLGDTAMYLCATSRDPLSNTEAFFGQGTRLTVV.

A few counts support this clone. The V and J genes are TRBV15 and TRBJ1-2; D is ambiguous. V shed 1 base and J shed 7 bases, with 16 bases lying between them. The germline gives CDR1 LNHNV, CDR2 YYDKDF (reference sequence). CDR3 length: 15 amino acids. CDR3 nucleotide sequence: TGTGCCACCAGCAGAGGAGGTGTAGGATCGGGTGGCTACACCTTC. This translates into CATSRGGVGSGGYTF. Combining the CDR3 with reference TRBV15 and TRBJ1-2 gives the whole variable domain DAMVIQNPRYQVTQFGKPVTLSCSQTLNHNVMYWYQQKSSQAPKLLFHYYDKDFNNEADTPDNFQSRRPNTSFCFLDIRSPGLGDTAMYLCATSRGGVGSGGYTFGSGTRLTVV.

This chain connects TRBV4-1 to TRBJ1-2, with D possibly TRBD1 on 5 matching bases. CDR1 MGHRA and CDR2 YSYEKL come from the germline V gene. V was trimmed by 0 bases and J by 0 bases, leaving 17 bases between them. CDR3 length: 18 residues. The CDR3 nucleotides are TGCGCCAGCAGCCAAGATTTTCGTCGACAGATCGCTAACTATGGCTACACCTTC. Protein: CASSQDFRRQIANYGYTF.

The chain couples TRBV28 to TRBJ1-4; a possible D gene is TRBD1 (5 bases). Germline CDR1 reads MDHEN; CDR2 reads SYDVKM. With 3 bases removed from V and 5 bases from J, the gap between germline ends came to 16 bases. This CDR3 has 16 residues. The CDR3 reads CASSFGPLGLNEKLFF. The CDR3 nucleotides are TGTGCCAGCAGTTTTGGGCCCCTGGGGCTAAATGAAAAACTGTTTTTT.

The rearrangement uses TRBV7-2 and TRBJ1-1; weak D call: TRBD1 (5 bases). Deletions cut 2 bases from V and 4 bases from J, with 17 bases between. Germline V gene sequence: CDR1 SGHTA, CDR2 FQGNSA. The CDR3 is 16 residues long. CDR3 DNA: TGTGCCAGCAGCTTAAACTTCGGGGGGTTGGGCACTGAAGCTTTCTTT. As protein: CASSLNFGGLGTEAFF. Full variable domain (outside the CDR3, taken from reference TRBV7-2 and TRBJ1-1): GAGVSQSPSNKVTEKGKDVELRCDPISGHTALYWYRQSLGQGLEFLIYFQGNSAPDKSGLPSDRFSAERTGGSVSTLTIQRTQQEDSAVYLCASSLNFGGLGTEAFFGQGTRLTVV.

This clone was seen just once. The chain has TRBV30 and TRBJ2-7, with a weak D call TRBD1 (6 bases). Germline V gives CDR1 GTSNPN, CDR2 SVGIG (reference sequence). Trimming removed 0 bases at V and 3 bases at J, with 6 bases between. This CDR3 has 12 residues. The CDR3 DNA sequence: TGTGCCTGGAGTGTACAGGGCTACGAGCAGTACTTC. This translates into CAWSVQGYEQYF.

For this clone: At one of its ends the junction is not consistent with the germline gene, which may arise from a read error. The chain links TRBV27 to TRBJ2-7; 10 bases map to TRBD2. CDR1 and CDR2 (germline): MNHEY, SMNVEV (reference sequence). The CDR3 length is 12 residues. The CDR3 reads CASSFQREGLTF. In DNA, the CDR3 is TGTGCCAGCAGTTTCCAGCGGGAGGGCCTCACTTTC.